Listed here is a single T cell receptor (beta chain). Antigen unknown. CDR1 and CDR2 from the germline V gene are LGHNA and YSLEER. This CDR3 contains 15 residues. V dropped 4 bases and J dropped 0 bases, with 9 bases sitting between them. The study ran its PCR with 60 Vbeta and 13 Jbeta primers. Measured with immunoSEQ multiplex PCR; TCRdb has only the in-frame clones, and not every one. The sample contains approximately 69,000 clones, approximately 74% of which appear only once. The data were obtained in a study of cytomegalovirus exposure and HLA in healthy donors. Broader study findings: The authors listed 150 to 200 TCR beta chains as cytomegalovirus-associated. Available immune exposure information covered CMV serostatus only. Published work reported that the classifier diagnosed cytomegalovirus status with high specificity and sensitivity.

The receptor's source is a woman aged 30 to 39 in good health and CMV-seropositive. Material: PBMCs. J is TRBJ2-2 and V is TRBV4-3, with TRBD2 as a possible D gene (5 bases). Here the CDR3 reads CASSPRAANTGELFF. CDR3 DNA: TGCGCCAGCAGCCCGAGGGCGGCGAACACCGGGGAGCTGTTTTTT.